In this sample, the clone carrying this T cell receptor beta chain turned up many times. The sample comes from a study of Graves' ophthalmopathy and Graves' hyperthyroidism. For repertoire sequencing, the TCR beta CDR3 regions were amplified from RNA transcripts. Following a first-round RT-PCR that used HTBI primers, a second-round multiplex PCR was carried out. TCRdb itself ran the multiplex PCR reads through MiXCR, one entry per CDR3 protein. The data show 600,000 to 650,000 distinct CDR3 sequences, around a fifth seen once. The germline V gene has CDR1 MGHRA and CDR2 YSYEKL. This CDR3 has 16 residues. With V trimmed by 4 bases and J by 4 bases, 10 bases remained unmatched.

This TCR came from a woman aged 18-35 years with stable Graves' hyperthyroidism. Some clones in this sample may be carry-over from other donors' samples. The J gene is TRBJ2-5, the V gene TRBV4-1; 9 nucleotides line up with TRBD2. What was sequenced was peripheral blood. CDR3 DNA: TGCGCCAGCAGCCCAGAGAGCGGGAGGCTGCGAGAGACCCAGTACTTC. Its translation: CASSPESGRLRETQYF.